This TCR beta chain was sequenced during a study of beta chain features in type 1 diabetes (dated by TCRdb to 2017 to 2018). Turning to the overall study: Mean age, gender distribution, total cell number and subset yield were not different between patients and healthy donors. A total of 85 million to 140 million sorted cells were examined across all samples, and a strong correlation was observed between cell number per subset and RNA yield. The study compared the TCRB repertoires of sorted circulating CD4+ T cell subsets in recently diagnosed type 1 diabetes patients with those in matched healthy donors. Regulatory and stem cell-like memory subsets were isolated from only 8 patients and roughly eight healthy donors, whereas naive and central memory subsets came from all 30 or so donors. Broad study findings and their caveats: Fewer insertions and more nucleotide deletions at VDJ recombination sites were observed in patients with type 1 diabetes, implying thymic rearrangement abnormalities. Because the HLA sub-analyses included only small numbers of individuals, any influence of HLA type on TCRB rearrangement was left unresolved. In all four CD4+ subsets, TCRB CDR3 length was moderately but significantly shorter in type 1 diabetes patients. PCR might favor shorter templates, but patient and control samples were amplified and corrected together, so any skew would affect both groups equally. Because cDNA was sequenced instead of genomic DNA, highly expressing activated cells could be over-represented, though the groups showed no difference in activation or CD3 levels. The naive, central memory and regulatory TCRB repertoires appeared to resemble one another more closely among patients than among healthy donors.

Each donor gave one peripheral blood draw, averaging approximately 120 mL, which was collected into heparinised tubes. Naive, central memory, regulatory and stem cell-like memory CD4+ T cells were sorted on a BD FACSAria II using a panel including CD45RO, CCR7, CD25, CD127, CD95 and CD27. Purity was above 98% for every sorted population. PBMCs were isolated right away by Lymphoprep density gradient centrifugation and were stained directly, without culture. So that batch effects would be minimized, each experiment stained and sorted samples in pairs, pairing one healthy donor with one patient. Taken from the germline V gene, the CDR1 and CDR2 loops are SGHRS and YFSETQ. The CDR3 numbers 14 residues from cysteine through phenylalanine. This entry keeps only the CDR3 DNA: 42 bases, framed from base 1. Deletion took 6 bases off V and 0 bases off J, with a span of 7 bases between the germline ends. As concerns this clone: Its antigen remains unidentified. No base-level quality is on record; no much larger clone is a single base apart.

The entire isolated RNA was reverse transcribed using the High Capacity cDNA Reverse Transcription Kit, and thus expressed TCRB transcripts were sequenced. Naive, central memory and regulatory T cell samples underwent deep immunoSEQ sequencing, averaging about 3.57 million total reads per sample. Sorted cells were lysed in RLT buffer and RNA was extracted with DNase-treated RNeasy Micro or Mini kits, depending on cell number. To prevent cross-contamination, each cell subset was processed individually, whereas patient and healthy donor samples were processed jointly. The immunoSEQ multiplex PCR was used to amplify TCRB sequences from cDNA, generating 87-bp fragments that spanned the CDR3 region. The amplicons were sequenced using the Illumina HiSeq platform. The source study handled its data this way. PCR bias was corrected computationally using synthetic template baselines, and reads within Hamming distance 2 were collapsed, with unmergeable singletons discarded. Reads were aligned to IMGT to assign V, D and J genes, CDR3 length, and insertions or deletions at six rearrangement sites. Within each subset, clonotype counts were normalized to sorted cell number, and only after that were true diversity and Gini coefficients computed with the tcR R package. The overlap coefficient, calculated on TCRB nucleotide sequences, was used to quantify repertoire sharing. Out-of-frame TCRB sequences from naive cells were analyzed to stand in for the pre-selection repertoire. TCRdb provides this immuneACCESS table in a form limited to in-frame rearrangements. Some clones are lacking; in checked studies, under half of them reflect an unresolved V gene, and why the rest are absent is not known. That table furnishes V, J and clone size, whereas the DNA furnished D and trimming. Recorded for this sample are 500,000 to 650,000 clones; under 15% of them occurred a single time. The ten top clones hold 0.09% to 0.15% of the sample.

This TCR derives from a man younger than 40 with type 1 diabetes. This sequence uses TRBV5-1 and TRBJ2-6, with the identity of the D gene unclear. Specimen: naive CD4+ T cells from blood. Interpreted using the paper, the cell subset or site label stands for: true naive CD4+ T cells. CDR3 protein: CASTPASGANVLTF. The DNA is TGCGCCAGCACCCCGGCCTCTGGGGCCAACGTCCTGACTTTC.